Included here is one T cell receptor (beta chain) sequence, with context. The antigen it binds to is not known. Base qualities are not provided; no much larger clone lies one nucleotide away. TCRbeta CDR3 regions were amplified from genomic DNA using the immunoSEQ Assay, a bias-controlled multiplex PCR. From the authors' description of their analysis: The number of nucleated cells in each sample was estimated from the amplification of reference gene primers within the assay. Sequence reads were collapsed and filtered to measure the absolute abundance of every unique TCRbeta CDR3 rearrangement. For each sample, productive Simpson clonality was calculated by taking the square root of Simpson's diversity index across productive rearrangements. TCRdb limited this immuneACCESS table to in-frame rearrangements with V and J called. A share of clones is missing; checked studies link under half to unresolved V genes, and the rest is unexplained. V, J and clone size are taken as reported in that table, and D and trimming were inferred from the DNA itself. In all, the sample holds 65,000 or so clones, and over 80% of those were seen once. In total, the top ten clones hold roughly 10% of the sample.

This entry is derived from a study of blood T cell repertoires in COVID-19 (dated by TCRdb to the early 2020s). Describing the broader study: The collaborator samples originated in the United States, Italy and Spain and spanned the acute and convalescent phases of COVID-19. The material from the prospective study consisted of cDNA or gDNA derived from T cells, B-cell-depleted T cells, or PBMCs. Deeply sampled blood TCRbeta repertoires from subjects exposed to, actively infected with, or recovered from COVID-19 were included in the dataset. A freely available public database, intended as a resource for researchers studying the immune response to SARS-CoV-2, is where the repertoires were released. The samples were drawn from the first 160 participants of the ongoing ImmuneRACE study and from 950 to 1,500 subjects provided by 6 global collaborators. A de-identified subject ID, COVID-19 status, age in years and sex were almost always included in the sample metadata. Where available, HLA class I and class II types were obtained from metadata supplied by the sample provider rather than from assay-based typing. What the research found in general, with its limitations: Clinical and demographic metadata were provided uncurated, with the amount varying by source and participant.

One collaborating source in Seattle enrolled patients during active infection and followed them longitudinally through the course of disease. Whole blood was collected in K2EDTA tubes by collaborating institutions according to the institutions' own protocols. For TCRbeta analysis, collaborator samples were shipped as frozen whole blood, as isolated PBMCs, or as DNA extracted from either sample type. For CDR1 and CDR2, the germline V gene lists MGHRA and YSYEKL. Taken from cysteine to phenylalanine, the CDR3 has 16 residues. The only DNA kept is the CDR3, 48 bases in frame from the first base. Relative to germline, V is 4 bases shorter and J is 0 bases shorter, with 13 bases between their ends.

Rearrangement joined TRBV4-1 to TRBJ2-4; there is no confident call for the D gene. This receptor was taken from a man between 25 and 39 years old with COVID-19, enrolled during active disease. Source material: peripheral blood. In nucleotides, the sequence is TGCGCCAGCAGCCCCCAAGAAAGCTCAGCCAAAAACATTCAGTACTTC. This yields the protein CASSPQESSAKNIQYF.